The 20 T cell receptor beta chains in this list originate from one sample, sequenced in a study of cytomegalovirus exposure and HLA in healthy donors. The study ran its PCR with 60 Vbeta and 13 Jbeta primers. This table comes from immunoSEQ multiplex PCR, and its TCRdb copy is limited to in-frame clones, with some not included. The sample has some 120,000 clones; 70% to 85% are singletons. Sequenced: PBMCs. All receptors derive from a woman in her late teens or twenties in good health and CMV-seropositive.

The rearrangement links TRBV6-1 to TRBJ2-1; 11 bases map to TRBD2. J gave up 4 bases and V 2 bases, and 1 base lay outside the gene matches. This CDR3 is built from 15 residues. Looked up from germline, CDR1 is MNHNS and CDR2 is SASEGT. The DNA of the CDR3 is TGTGCCAGCAGTGAACTAGCGGGGGGTTACAATGAGCAGTTCTTC. This encodes CASSELAGGYNEQFF.

V and J are TRBV27 and TRBJ2-3; 9 bases line up with TRBD1. CDR1 is MNHEY and CDR2 is SMNVEV in the germline V gene (reference sequence). After removal of 5 bases from V and 5 bases from J, the junction contained 11 bases not matched to a gene. This CDR3 is built from 16 residues. The CDR3 region has the DNA TGTGCCAGCAGTCCTAGCCTGGGACAGGGAGTAGATACGCAGTATTTT. Residues: CASSPSLGQGVDTQYF.

V gene TRBV10-3 combines with J gene TRBJ2-3; the D is unclear. V lost 3 bases and J lost 3, with 10 bases in between. Germline assignment: CDR1 ENHRY and CDR2 SYGVKD. The CDR3 is 14 residues long. In DNA, the CDR3 is TGTGCCATCAGTGACGGCGGTGGTACAGATACGCAGTATTTT. Translated: CAISDGGGTDTQYF.

This clone has just one count. Other DNA variants within this sample encode the same CDR3. The rearrangement uses TRBV25-1 and TRBJ2-5, with 9 bases lining up with TRBD2. CDR3 length: 14 residues. Germline values: CDR1 MGHDK, CDR2 SYGVNS. Trimming removed 2 bases from V and 3 bases from J; junction bases left unmatched: 1. The CDR3 DNA reads as TGTGCCAGCAGTGAACGCGGGGGGGAAGAGACCCAGTACTTC. This sequence encodes CASSERGGEETQYF.

On this clone: One junction end does not reproduce the germline sequence, and a read error may be involved. The V gene is TRBV7-9, the J gene TRBJ1-6; 7 bases match TRBD1. Germline V lookup: CDR1 SEHNR, CDR2 FQNEAQ (reference sequence). The CDR3 contains 14 residues. The CDR3: CSSSLQGLNSPLHF. DNA of the CDR3: TGTTCCAGCAGCCTACAGGGGCTAAACTCACCCCTCCACTTT.

This chain uses TRBV23-1 with TRBJ2-7; tentatively, D is TRBD1 (5 bases). TRBV23-1 is an open reading frame, and its role is uncertain. This CDR3 has 13 amino acids. Deletions cut 1 base from V and 5 bases from J, with 9 bases between. CDR3 nucleotides: TGCGCCAGCAGTCAATTCGGCAGGGACGAGCAGTACTTC. It specifies CASSQFGRDEQYF.

This rearrangement joins TRBV10-2 to TRBJ2-7, with no clear D. CDR3 length equals 14 residues. In germline, CDR1 is WSHSY, CDR2 SAAADI. V dropped 2 bases and J dropped 2 bases, with 10 bases sitting between them. CDR3 bases: TGCGCCAGCAGTGAGATCGACAAGACCTACGAGCAGTACTTC. Its translation: CASSEIDKTYEQYF.

The V gene is TRBV21-1, the J gene TRBJ1-4; the D call TRBD1 from the table was never checked on the DNA. TRBV21-1 is an annotated pseudogene. CDR3 length: 18 residues. The CDR3 reads CASSKVRDSERKVEKLFF. CDR3 in DNA: TGTGCCAGCAGCAAAGTGAGGGACAGCGAAAGAAAGGTGGAAAAACTGTTTTTT.

This clone was seen only a few times. This chain uses TRBV6-1 with TRBJ1-2, with D possibly being TRBD1 (6 bases). CDR1 is MNHNS and CDR2 is SASEGT in the germline V gene. V lost 7 bases and J lost 7, with 19 bases in between. This CDR3 has 14 residues. The CDR3 DNA is TGTGCCAGCACCCCCGGGGGAGGGGGACGTGGCTACACCTTC. It translates to CASTPGGGGRGYTF.

CDR3 in amino acids: CASGFLQGAGETQYF. CDR3 coding DNA: TGTGCTAGTGGGTTCTTACAGGGGGCTGGAGAGACCCAGTACTTC. The gene calls are TRBV12-5 and TRBJ2-5; 9 nucleotides agree with TRBD1. Germline V gives CDR1 LGHNT, CDR2 FRNRAP. The CDR3 consists of 15 residues. Germline trimming cut 6 bases from V and 4 bases from J; bases unmatched to any gene: 9.

V is TRBV19 and J is TRBJ2-7; 8 bases are shared with TRBD1. This CDR3 has 11 residues. The V gene end was trimmed by 10 bases and the J gene end by 6 bases; junction bases not matched to a gene: 5. Per the germline V gene, CDR1 is LNHDA and CDR2 is SQIVND (reference sequence). CDR3 in amino acids: CATRQGSEQYF. DNA for the CDR3: TGTGCCACCCGACAGGGGTCCGAGCAGTACTTC.

J is TRBJ1-2 and V is TRBV5-4; D ambiguous. Trimming took 0 bases from V and 4 from J, leaving 10 bases between them. The length of the CDR3 is 14 residues. The germline V gene has CDR1 SGHNT and CDR2 YYREEE (reference sequence). The CDR3 DNA follows: TGTGCCAGCAGCTTGGATGTCGAGGCCTATGGCTACACCTTC. It specifies CASSLDVEAYGYTF. The whole variable domain, remainder taken from reference TRBV5-4 and TRBJ1-2, is ETGVTQSPTHLIKTRGQQVTLRCSSQSGHNTVSWYQQALGQGPQFIFQYYREEENGRGNFPPRFSGLQFPNYSSELNVNALELDDSALYLCASSLDVEAYGYTFGSGTRLTVV.

Regarding this clone: This sample also contains other DNA sequences that code for the same CDR3. This rearrangement joins TRBV11-2 to TRBJ2-7, with a weak D call TRBD2 (5 bases). Trimming stripped 5 bases from V and 3 bases from J, with 8 bases between. The CDR3 is 12 residues long. Germline V gene data show CDR1 as SGHAT and CDR2 as FQNNGV. DNA of the CDR3: TGTGCCAGCAGCCTGGGGAGCTACGAGCAGTACTTC. Translation: CASSLGSYEQYF.

This chain uses TRBV10-3 with TRBJ1-2, with TRBD1 matching 12 bases. The length of the CDR3 is 18 residues. Germline V gene data show CDR1 as ENHRY and CDR2 as SYGVKD. V trimming: 5 bases; J trimming: 6 bases; junction bases outside the gene matches: 16. The CDR3 DNA sequence: TGTGCCATCAGTCTTACCTCCGGGACAGGGGGCGCAGGAAATGGCTACACCTTC. This gives the protein CAISLTSGTGGAGNGYTF.

This chain uses TRBV2 with TRBJ1-4; TRBD1 matches at 11 bases. V was pared by 4 bases and J by 7 bases, with 2 bases of the junction left unmatched. This CDR3 has 14 amino acids. The V gene's germline CDR1 is SNHLY and CDR2 FYNNEI. The CDR3 DNA reads as TGTGCCAGCAGTGTGGGGACAGGGGGTGAAAAACTGTTTTTT. This gives the protein CASSVGTGGEKLFF.

This chain connects TRBV10-3 to TRBJ2-7; 8 positions agree with TRBD2. V trimming: 10 bases; J trimming: 1 base; junction bases outside the gene matches: 9. CDR3 length: 14 amino acids. Germline CDR1 ENHRY, CDR2 SYGVKD. The CDR3, as DNA: TGTGCCACCCAGGGGAGCGGGGGATCCTACGAGCAGTACTTC. Protein product: CATQGSGGSYEQYF.

With regard to this clone: Other DNA sequences in this sample translate to the same CDR3. The chain recombines TRBV6-1 with TRBJ1-2; 9 positions match TRBD1. CDR1 MNHNS and CDR2 SASEGT come from the germline V gene. The CDR3 runs to 15 residues. V was pared by 0 bases and J by 7 bases, with 6 bases of the junction left unmatched. CDR3 amino acids: CASSEAGGQGRGYTF. In DNA, the CDR3 is TGTGCCAGCAGTGAAGCGGGGGGACAGGGTCGTGGCTACACCTTC.

On this clone itself: The sample holds other DNA sequences that translate to the same CDR3. The rearrangement joins TRBV5-1 to TRBJ2-3; D is ambiguous. With 0 bases removed from V and 4 bases from J, the gap between germline ends came to 3 bases. The CDR3 contains 12 residues. Germline V gives CDR1 SGHRS, CDR2 YFSETQ. The CDR3 DNA reads TGCGCCAGCAGCTTGGCTGCAGATACGCAGTATTTT. This translates into CASSLAADTQYF.

The genes are TRBV27 and TRBJ1-1; D call uncertain. Germline CDR1 MNHEY, CDR2 SMNVEV (reference sequence). The V and J ends lost 7 bases and 2 bases respectively, with 11 bases between them. The CDR3 length is 13 residues. The CDR3 sequence: CASKWGGNTEAFF. DNA of the CDR3: TGTGCCAGCAAGTGGGGAGGTAACACTGAAGCTTTCTTT.

This clone was seen a handful of times. V gene TRBV25-1 combines with J gene TRBJ2-3; a possible D gene is TRBD2 (5 bases). Germline CDR1 MGHDK, CDR2 SYGVNS. CDR3 length: 14 amino acids. V was clipped by 4 bases and J by 5 bases, with 13 bases between them. CDR3 residues: CASSGTRAQDTQYF. Written as DNA, the CDR3 is TGTGCCAGCAGTGGTACTAGGGCCCAAGATACGCAGTATTTT.